This passage covers 8 T cell receptor beta chains from one sample sequenced in a study of T cell responses to AZD1222 COVID-19 vaccine. TCRdb's copy holds only in-frame clones and misses some; the assay was immunoSEQ multiplex PCR. The sample contains 130,000 or so clones, just over 85% of which appear only once. Sequenced material: peripheral blood, taken on day 0 of AZD1222 vaccination. The receptors come from an adult in good health.

The V gene is TRBV28, the J gene TRBJ2-7; D may correspond to TRBD1 or TRBD2 (6 bases each). V gave up 3 bases and J gave up 6 bases, with 21 bases separating them. The germline gives CDR1 MDHEN, CDR2 SYDVKM. The CDR3 loop spans 16 amino acids. The CDR3 DNA reads TGTGCCAGCAGTTTTTTTTCGGCGGGACAAGGTTTCGAGCAGTACTTC. Residues: CASSFFSAGQGFEQYF.

This clone showed up just a few times. The gene calls are TRBV5-1 and TRBJ1-6, with D unresolved. V lost 0 bases and J lost 7, with 8 bases in between. CDR1 SGHRS and CDR2 YFSETQ come from the germline V gene. This CDR3 spans 14 amino acids. In DNA form, the CDR3 reads TGCGCCAGCAGCTTGGAAAGGGCGAATTCACCCCTCCACTTT. It encodes CASSLERANSPLHF.

The chain combines TRBV7-3 with TRBJ1-4, with a weak D call TRBD1 (6 bases). The CDR3 runs 15 residues. Germline-derived CDR1 and CDR2 are SGHTA and FQGTGA. The ends were cut back, 5 bases at V and 7 bases at J, with 17 bases in the middle. CDR3 nucleotide sequence: TGTGCCAGCAGCCCGCCCATTTTCAGGGGTGAAAAACTGTTTTTT. It encodes CASSPPIFRGEKLFF.

The rearrangement links TRBV29-1 to TRBJ2-2; 7 bases agree with TRBD1. V shed 7 bases, J shed 0 bases, and the junction held 5 bases outside the gene matches. Germline V gene lookup returns CDR1 SQVTM and CDR2 ANQGSEA. The CDR3 runs 14 residues. CDR3 in amino acids: CSATDRSNTGELFF. In nucleotides, the CDR3 is TGCAGCGCCACGGACAGGTCGAACACCGGGGAGCTGTTTTTT.

V is TRBV7-9 and J is TRBJ2-1, with 16 nucleotides matching TRBD2. Germline lookup yields CDR1 SEHNR and CDR2 FQNEAQ (reference sequence). J was trimmed by 6 bases and V by 5 bases; bases with no gene match: 13. This CDR3 comprises 19 residues. The CDR3 protein is CASSKRGLAGGPAGNEQFF. In DNA, the CDR3 is TGTGCCAGCAGCAAACGGGGACTAGCGGGAGGGCCGGCAGGCAATGAGCAGTTCTTC.

The chain uses TRBV6-1 and TRBJ2-3; D remains unclear. Per germline, CDR1 MNHNS and CDR2 SASEGT. This CDR3 is built from 14 residues. Trimming cost V 0 bases and J 1 base, with 5 bases left between them. CDR3 residues: CASSEALGTDTQYF. The CDR3 nucleotides read TGTGCCAGCAGTGAAGCTCTCGGCACAGATACGCAGTATTTT.

This chain uses TRBV27 with TRBJ2-2; 14 bases line up with TRBD2. CDR3 size: 19 residues. CDR1 and CDR2 (germline): MNHEY, SMNVEV (reference sequence). After removal of 6 bases from V and 7 bases from J, the junction contained 16 bases not matched to a gene. In nucleotides, the CDR3 is TGTGCCAGCAGACCGGGACTAGCGGGAGTAGGTTATGATGGCGGGGAGCTGTTTTTT. This translates into CASRPGLAGVGYDGGELFF.

About this clone: At one end the junction does not follow the germline gene, possibly because of a read error. V gene TRBV27 combines with J gene TRBJ1-6; D is ambiguous. The V gene's germline CDR1 is MNHEY and CDR2 SMNVEV (reference sequence). This CDR3 has 12 residues. The CDR3 DNA follows: TGTGCCAGCAGTTTGGTGGGGATTCAAGGCTACTTT. Amino acid sequence: CASSLVGIQGYF.